These T cell receptor beta chains were read from a single sample in a study of T cell responses to AZD1222 COVID-19 vaccine. TCRdb's table, derived via immunoSEQ multiplex PCR, lists solely in-frame clones and lacks some. The table has some 150,000 clones, roughly 94% seen once; the top ten hold roughly 1.3%. This sample comprised peripheral blood, obtained on day 0 of AZD1222 vaccination. The receptors originated from an adult in good health. CDR3s include the opening cysteine and the closing phenylalanine or tryptophan. Fields, in order: D gene, J gene, clone size, V gene, CDR3 protein, CDR3 DNA. A D gene is named only where the DNA matches it firmly. Clone size is not always given. Where it is, it says once, few, many or a class for expanded clones.

d_gene: TRBD1; j_gene: TRBJ2-1; abundance: -; v_gene: TRBV5-8; CDR3aa: CASSLGGPVYNEQFF; CDR3nt: TGTGCCAGCAGCTTAGGGGGCCCAGTTTACAATGAGCAGTTCTTC
d_gene: TRBD1; j_gene: TRBJ1-1; abundance: -; v_gene: TRBV2; CDR3aa: CASRGDRKTEAFF; CDR3nt: TGTGCCAGCAGGGGGGACAGGAAGACTGAAGCTTTCTTT
d_gene: TRBD1; j_gene: TRBJ1-1; abundance: once; v_gene: TRBV28; CDR3aa: CASRTGGWNTEAFF; CDR3nt: TGTGCCAGCAGGACAGGGGGTTGGAACACTGAAGCTTTCTTT
d_gene: -; j_gene: TRBJ1-2; abundance: few; v_gene: TRBV9; CDR3aa: CASSPSVTDYGYTF; CDR3nt: TGTGCCAGCAGCCCTTCTGTGACGGACTATGGCTACACCTTC
d_gene: TRBD1; j_gene: TRBJ1-6; abundance: -; v_gene: TRBV5-1; CDR3aa: CASSPGQGGSPLHF; CDR3nt: TGCGCCAGCAGCCCGGGACAGGGCGGCTCACCCCTCCACTTT
d_gene: -; j_gene: TRBJ1-5; abundance: -; v_gene: TRBV6-5; CDR3aa: CASSNGGGGNQPQHF; CDR3nt: TGTGCCAGCAGTAATGGAGGGGGTGGAAATCAGCCCCAGCATTTT
d_gene: TRBD1; j_gene: TRBJ1-2; abundance: -; v_gene: TRBV24-1; CDR3aa: CATSLRDRAGYGYTF; CDR3nt: TGTGCCACCAGTCTACGGGACAGGGCCGGCTATGGCTACACCTTC
d_gene: TRBD1; j_gene: TRBJ1-2; abundance: once; v_gene: TRBV5-5; CDR3aa: CASSSSGQLNGYTF; CDR3nt: TGTGCCAGCAGTTCGTCGGGACAGTTGAATGGCTACACCTTC
d_gene: -; j_gene: TRBJ1-5; abundance: -; v_gene: TRBV30; CDR3aa: CAWNGVPNQPQHF; CDR3nt: TGTGCCTGGAATGGCGTCCCCAATCAGCCCCAGCATTTT
d_gene: -; j_gene: TRBJ2-2; abundance: -; v_gene: TRBV12-3/TRBV12-4; CDR3aa: CATDQGTGELFF; CDR3nt: TGTGCCACCGACCAGGGGACCGGGGAGCTGTTTTTT
d_gene: -; j_gene: TRBJ2-3; abundance: -; v_gene: TRBV5-1; CDR3aa: CASSSGTLHTDTQYF; CDR3nt: TGCGCCAGCAGCTCGGGGACTCTCCACACAGATACGCAGTATTTT
d_gene: -; j_gene: TRBJ1-3; abundance: -; v_gene: TRBV5-1; CDR3aa: CASSSDTGSGNTIYF; CDR3nt: TGCGCCAGCAGCTCCGACACAGGGAGCGGAAACACCATATATTTT
d_gene: -; j_gene: TRBJ1-2; abundance: -; v_gene: TRBV6-2/TRBV6-3; CDR3aa: CASSYYSGQNYGYTF; CDR3nt: TGTGCCAGCAGTTACTACTCTGGACAGAACTATGGCTACACCTTC
d_gene: TRBD2; j_gene: TRBJ2-1; abundance: -; v_gene: TRBV6-4; CDR3aa: CASSDSTSGSNEQFF; CDR3nt: TGTGCCAGCAGTGACTCGACTAGCGGGAGCAATGAGCAGTTCTTC
d_gene: -; j_gene: TRBJ1-1; abundance: -; v_gene: TRBV18; CDR3aa: CASSPRFDTEAFF; CDR3nt: TGTGCCAGCTCACCCCGGTTTGACACTGAAGCTTTCTTT
d_gene: -; j_gene: TRBJ1-2; abundance: -; v_gene: TRBV12-3/TRBV12-4; CDR3aa: CASSLSQSMGYTF; CDR3nt: TGTGCCAGCAGTTTAAGCCAAAGTATGGGCTACACCTTC
d_gene: TRBD2; j_gene: TRBJ2-3; abundance: -; v_gene: TRBV9; CDR3aa: CASSVVAGEADTQYF; CDR3nt: TGTGCCAGCAGCGTAGTAGCGGGAGAGGCGGATACGCAGTATTTT
d_gene: -; j_gene: TRBJ2-3; abundance: -; v_gene: TRBV25-1; CDR3aa: CASSARRGTDTQYF; CDR3nt: TGTGCCAGCAGCGCTCGCAGGGGCACAGATACGCAGTATTTT
d_gene: -; j_gene: TRBJ1-5; abundance: -; v_gene: TRBV6-2/TRBV6-3; CDR3aa: CASSYAWAPDQPQHF; CDR3nt: TGTGCCAGCAGTTACGCTTGGGCACCCGATCAGCCCCAGCATTTT
d_gene: -; j_gene: TRBJ2-1; abundance: -; v_gene: TRBV5-5; CDR3aa: CASSPDAQSYNEQFF; CDR3nt: TGTGCCAGCAGCCCGGACGCCCAAAGTTACAATGAGCAGTTCTTC
d_gene: -; j_gene: TRBJ1-2; abundance: -; v_gene: TRBV29-1; CDR3aa: CSVSPLATGVYSYGYTF; CDR3nt: TGCAGCGTTTCCCCCCTCGCCACAGGAGTTTATTCCTATGGCTACACCTTC
d_gene: -; j_gene: TRBJ1-1; abundance: -; v_gene: TRBV28; CDR3aa: CASSTLRGRAEAFF; CDR3nt: TGTGCCAGCAGTACCCTCCGGGGGCGGGCTGAAGCTTTCTTT
d_gene: -; j_gene: TRBJ1-3; abundance: -; v_gene: TRBV11-2; CDR3aa: CASSSRDRGNTIYF; CDR3nt: TGTGCCAGCAGCTCTAGGGACCGAGGAAACACCATATATTTT
d_gene: -; j_gene: TRBJ1-2; abundance: -; v_gene: TRBV9; CDR3aa: CASSVEGSYGYTF; CDR3nt: TGTGCCAGCAGCGTAGAGGGCAGCTATGGCTACACCTTC
d_gene: TRBD2; j_gene: TRBJ2-1; abundance: -; v_gene: TRBV5-6; CDR3aa: CASSRSGTRSYNEQFF; CDR3nt: TGTGCCAGCAGCCGCTCCGGGACTAGGAGCTACAATGAGCAGTTCTTC
d_gene: -; j_gene: TRBJ2-3; abundance: -; v_gene: TRBV10-1; CDR3aa: CASSGGPDTQYF; CDR3nt: TGCGCCAGCAGTGGAGGACCAGATACGCAGTATTTT
d_gene: -; j_gene: TRBJ1-4; abundance: -; v_gene: TRBV3-1/TRBV3-2; CDR3aa: CASSPRVTGEKLFF; CDR3nt: TGTGCCAGCAGCCCCCGGGTCACCGGGGAAAAACTGTTTTTT
d_gene: -; j_gene: TRBJ2-2; abundance: -; v_gene: TRBV4-1; CDR3aa: CASSPVGEHTGELFF; CDR3nt: TGCGCCAGCAGCCCCGTGGGAGAGCACACCGGGGAGCTGTTTTTT
d_gene: TRBD1; j_gene: TRBJ1-1; abundance: once; v_gene: TRBV18; CDR3aa: CASSEDRATEAFF; CDR3nt: TGTGCCAGCTCAGAAGACAGGGCCACTGAAGCTTTCTTT
d_gene: TRBD2; j_gene: TRBJ2-1; abundance: -; v_gene: TRBV2; CDR3aa: CASSERGRVYEQFF; CDR3nt: TGTGCCAGCAGTGAACGCGGGAGGGTGTATGAGCAGTTCTTC
d_gene: -; j_gene: TRBJ2-5; abundance: -; v_gene: TRBV5-1; CDR3aa: CASSPAYQETQYF; CDR3nt: TGCGCCAGCTCCCCGGCCTACCAAGAGACCCAGTACTTC
d_gene: -; j_gene: TRBJ1-2; abundance: -; v_gene: TRBV6-5; CDR3aa: CASSPTDYGYTF; CDR3nt: TGTGCCAGCAGCCCGACGGACTATGGCTACACCTTC
d_gene: -; j_gene: TRBJ1-2; abundance: -; v_gene: TRBV5-8; CDR3aa: CASSFLTEYYGYTF; CDR3nt: TGTGCCAGCAGCTTCCTGACAGAATACTATGGCTACACCTTC
d_gene: -; j_gene: TRBJ1-5; abundance: -; v_gene: TRBV5-8; CDR3aa: CASSLPSGGVDQPQHF; CDR3nt: TGTGCCAGCAGCTTGCCTTCAGGAGGGGTCGATCAGCCCCAGCATTTT
d_gene: TRBD2; j_gene: TRBJ2-2; abundance: -; v_gene: TRBV19; CDR3aa: CASSIDLLLAGYIDTGELFF; CDR3nt: TGTGCCAGTAGTATAGATCTGCTACTAGCGGGGTATATCGACACCGGGGAGCTGTTTTTT
d_gene: -; j_gene: TRBJ1-4; abundance: -; v_gene: TRBV7-2; CDR3aa: CASSLLREKLFF; CDR3nt: TGTGCCAGCAGCTTACTACGAGAAAAACTGTTTTTT
d_gene: -; j_gene: TRBJ2-1; abundance: -; v_gene: TRBV9; CDR3aa: CASSVRPGGGISVSNEQFF; CDR3nt: TGTGCCAGCAGCGTACGCCCTGGAGGGGGGATTAGCGTATCCAATGAGCAGTTCTTC